This T cell receptor (beta chain) was found in a study of blood T cell repertoires in COVID-19 (dated by TCRdb to the early 2020s). As for the study more broadly: Samples covering the acute and convalescent phases of COVID-19 were provided by collaborators in the United States, Italy and Spain. The material from the prospective study consisted of cDNA or gDNA derived from T cells, B-cell-depleted T cells, or PBMCs. Subjects who had been exposed to COVID-19, were actively infected with it, or had recovered from it provided the deeply sampled blood TCRbeta repertoires that made up the dataset. The repertoires were made available in a free public database intended to serve as a resource for research on the immune response to SARS-CoV-2. The samples were drawn from two sources: the first 160 participants of the ongoing ImmuneRACE study, and 1,000 to 1,500 subjects contributed by 6 global collaborators. Nearly every sample came with metadata listing a de-identified subject ID, COVID-19 status, age in years and sex. Where available, HLA class I and class II types were taken from metadata supplied by the sample provider and were not determined by assay-based typing. Overall study outcomes, separate from this receptor: The quantity of clinical and demographic metadata differed by source and by participant and was supplied without curation.

The germline V end is reduced by 8 bases and the J end by 3 bases; junction bases left unmatched: 8. From the germline V gene (reference sequence), CDR1 is MNHEY and CDR2 is SMNVEV. The CDR3 measures 15 amino acids from cysteine to phenylalanine. The kept DNA is CDR3 alone, 45 bases in frame from the first base. One collaborating source in Seattle enrolled patients during active infection and followed them longitudinally through the course of disease. Collaborating institutions collected whole blood in K2EDTA tubes following their own protocols. For TCRbeta analysis, collaborators shipped samples in one of three forms: frozen whole blood, isolated PBMCs, or DNA extracted from either of those sample types. As for this clone: Its target antigen remains unknown. Qualities for individual bases were not recorded, and no much larger clone is one base off.

The immunoSEQ Assay, a bias-controlled multiplex PCR, was used to amplify TCRbeta CDR3 regions from genomic DNA. As for the original processing: The number of nucleated cells in each sample was estimated from the amplification of reference gene primers within the assay. To quantify the absolute abundance of each unique TCRbeta CDR3 rearrangement, sequence reads were collapsed and filtered. For each sample, productive Simpson clonality was calculated as the square root of Simpson's diversity index across productive rearrangements. TCRdb mirrors the immuneACCESS table, restricted to in-frame sequences. Some clones are absent from its copies; in checked studies, under half trace to an unresolved V gene, and the reason for the others is unknown. V and J calls and clone size are as listed in that table; D and trimming were resolved from the DNA. The sample records approximately 300,000 clones, roughly 89% of which are singletons. 1.8% of the sample is held by the ten biggest clonotypes.

Input material: peripheral blood. In this chain, TRBV27 is recombined with TRBJ2-2, with 8 bases matching TRBD1. The TCR sequence derives from a woman between 25 and 40 years old with COVID-19, enrolled during active disease. The DNA reads as follows: TGTGCCAGCCATTCAGGACAGGGCTACACCGGGGAGCTGTTTTTT. Its protein reads: CASHSGQGYTGELFF.